Below are 19 T cell receptor beta chains sequenced from a single sample in a study of blood T cell repertoires in COVID-19. TCRdb's table, derived via immunoSEQ multiplex PCR, lists solely in-frame clones and lacks some. The profile covers under 200,000 clones, with roughly 85% appearing a single time and roughly 5.4% taken by the ten largest. The sample was peripheral blood. These receptors were obtained from a woman aged 50 to 60 with COVID-19, enrolled during active disease.

J is TRBJ2-2 and V is TRBV14; 8 nucleotides agree with TRBD1. CDR1 SGHDN and CDR2 FVKESK come from the germline V gene. The CDR3 spans 16 residues. V lost 4 bases, J lost 0 bases, and 4 bases stayed unmatched. The CDR3 DNA is TGTGCCAGCAGCCTTACAGGGGGGACGAACACCGGGGAGCTGTTTTTT. It is translated as CASSLTGGTNTGELFF. Variable domain in full (rest from reference TRBV14 and TRBJ2-2): EAGVTQFPSHSVIEKGQTVTLRCDPISGHDNLYWYRRVMGKEIKFLLHFVKESKQDESGMPNNRFLAERTGGTYSTLKVQPAELEDSGVYFCASSLTGGTNTGELFFGEGSRLTVL.

This clone was found once. This sequence joins TRBV6-5 and TRBJ1-1; D is uncertain. V shed 0 bases and J shed 5 bases, with 10 bases lying between them. The CDR3 sequence is 14 residues long. The germline V gene encodes CDR1 MNHEY and CDR2 SVGAGI. The CDR3 DNA sequence: TGTGCCAGCAGTTACTCGGAGGGCGGGACTGAAGCTTTCTTT. It codes for CASSYSEGGTEAFF.

This chain joins TRBV5-4 and TRBJ1-2; unclear D gene. Germline CDR1 and CDR2: SGHNT and YYREEE (reference sequence). This CDR3 has 13 amino acids. V was cut by 0 bases and J by 8 bases, with 11 bases left in between. In DNA, the CDR3 is TGTGCCAGCAGCTTGGCTCAGGATGGCGGCTACACCTTC. Protein product: CASSLAQDGGYTF.

The chain employs TRBV30 and TRBJ1-4; D might be TRBD1 (6 bases). Germline loops: CDR1 GTSNPN, CDR2 SVGIG (reference sequence). The V gene lost 2 bases and the J gene lost 7 bases, with 14 bases spanning the gap. CDR3 length: 14 residues. CDR3 region: CAWSTGNLGEKLFF. DNA for the CDR3: TGTGCCTGGAGTACAGGGAATTTAGGTGAAAAACTGTTTTTT. Full variable domain (remainder filled in from reference TRBV30 and TRBJ1-4): SQTIHQWPATLVQPVGSPLSLECTVEGTSNPNLYWYRQAAGRGLQLLFYSVGIGQISSEVPQNLSASRPQDRQFILSSKKLLLSDSGFYLCAWSTGNLGEKLFFGSGTQLSVL.

The V gene is TRBV6-5, the J gene TRBJ1-1, with 10 bases that match TRBD1. The CDR3 consists of 13 residues. The germline CDR1 and CDR2 sequences are MNHEY and SVGAGI. After removal of 4 bases from V and 4 bases from J, the junction contained 0 bases not matched to a gene. The CDR3 sequence: CASSWTGGTEAFF. The CDR3 DNA reads TGTGCCAGCAGTTGGACAGGGGGCACTGAAGCTTTCTTT.

This clone was recorded once. At one end the junction does not follow the germline gene, possibly because of a read error. The chain is built from TRBV7-7 and TRBJ2-5; 11 nucleotides align to TRBD2. CDR1 is SSHAT, CDR2 FNYEAQ, per germline (reference sequence). The CDR3 has 15 residues. The CDR3, as DNA: TGTGCTAGCAGCTTAGGACTAGCGGGTCAAGAGACCCAGTACTTC. It is translated as CASSLGLAGQETQYF. Full variable domain (outside the CDR3, taken from reference TRBV7-7 and TRBJ2-5): GAGVSQSPRYKVTKRGQDVTLRCDPISSHATLYWYQQALGQGPEFLTYFNYEAQPDKSGLPSDRFSAERPEGSISTLTIQRTEQRDSAMYRCASSLGLAGQETQYFGPGTRLLVL.

The chain carries TRBV10-3 and TRBJ1-1; D is possibly TRBD1 (6 bases). With 10 bases removed from V and 0 bases from J, the gap between germline ends came to 9 bases. The CDR3 runs 12 residues. Germline CDR1 is ENHRY and CDR2 is SYGVKD. CDR3 DNA sequence: TGTGCCACCCAGGGGATGAACACTGAAGCTTTCTTT. Its protein product is CATQGMNTEAFF.

The rearrangement uses TRBV24-1 and TRBJ2-1, with 8 bases identical to TRBD1. The CDR3 contains 15 residues. V gave up 4 bases and J gave up 9 bases; unmatched junction bases: 10. The germline V gene has CDR1 KGHDR and CDR2 SFDVKD. The CDR3 loop is CATSDSGQAAGEQFF. The CDR3 DNA reads TGTGCCACCAGTGACTCGGGACAGGCGGCGGGTGAGCAGTTCTTC.

This clone was counted many times. The chain uses TRBV7-9 and TRBJ1-1, with 7 bases matching TRBD1. From germline, CDR1 is SEHNR and CDR2 FQNEAQ (reference sequence). This CDR3 is 12 amino acids long. V lost 4 bases to trimming and J lost 5 bases; unmatched junction nucleotides: 1. In nucleotides, the CDR3 is TGTGCCAGCAGCTCGACAGGGACTGAAGCTTTCTTT. Amino acid sequence: CASSSTGTEAFF.

The V call is TRBV19, the J call TRBJ2-3; 8 nucleotides match TRBD2. This CDR3 is built from 16 residues. The V and J ends lost 6 bases and 2 bases, in that order; junction bases with no gene match: 10. Germline V gene sequence: CDR1 LNHDA, CDR2 SQIVND (reference sequence). In DNA, the CDR3 is TGTGCCAGTAGAACCCCTAGCGGGCGTCACACAGATACGCAGTATTTT. Its translation: CASRTPSGRHTDTQYF. Together with reference TRBV19 and TRBJ2-3, the CDR3 gives the full variable domain: DGGITQSPKYLFRKEGQNVTLSCEQNLNHDAMYWYRQDPGQGLRLIYYSQIVNDFQKGDIAEGYSVSREKKESFPLTVTSAQKNPTAFYLCASRTPSGRHTDTQYFGPGTRLTVL.

The V call is TRBV24-1, the J call TRBJ2-7, with D unclear. CDR3 size: 9 residues. Trimming pared 12 bases from V and 7 bases from J, leaving 9 bases between. CDR1 and CDR2 (germline): KGHDR, SFDVKD. The CDR3 loop is CASGEEQYF. The DNA of the CDR3 is TGTGCCTCCGGAGAGGAGCAGTACTTC.

CDR3 protein: CASRGPFNEKLFF. The CDR3 coding sequence is TGTGCCAGCAGGGGGCCTTTTAATGAAAAACTGTTTTTT. The V gene is TRBV28, the J gene TRBJ1-4; possibly TRBD1 for D (5 bases). This CDR3 is 13 amino acids long. Germline values: CDR1 MDHEN, CDR2 SYDVKM. V was trimmed by 6 bases and J by 4 bases, leaving 9 bases between them. Based on the CDR3 plus reference TRBV28 and TRBJ1-4, the full variable domain is DVKVTQSSRYLVKRTGEKVFLECVQDMDHENMFWYRQDPGLGLRLIYFSYDVKMKEKGDIPEGYSVSREKKERFSLILESASTNQTSMYLCASRGPFNEKLFFGSGTQLSVL.

This rearrangement joins TRBV4-3 to TRBJ1-2; no clear D. V lost 1 base and J lost 8, with 17 bases in between. The CDR3 sequence is 15 residues long. Germline V gene sequence: CDR1 LGHNA, CDR2 YSLEER. CDR3 region: CASSQGTDSRRGYTF. Written as DNA, the CDR3 is TGCGCCAGCAGCCAAGGTACAGATTCCCGCCGAGGCTACACCTTC.

This clone was picked up a small number of times. The J gene is TRBJ1-3, the V gene TRBV7-9; no firm D call. CDR3 size: 12 residues. V dropped 7 bases and J dropped 0 bases, with 4 bases sitting between them. CDR1 and CDR2 (germline): SEHNR, FQNEAQ (reference sequence). This chain's CDR3 is CASIDSGNTIYF. The DNA of the CDR3 is TGTGCCAGCATAGACTCTGGAAACACCATATATTTT.

This chain connects TRBV2 to TRBJ2-7; 8 bases align to TRBD1. This CDR3 has 15 residues. Trimming took 0 bases from V and 2 from J; bases not matched to a gene: 3. Germline V gives CDR1 SNHLY, CDR2 FYNNEI. CDR3 sequence (DNA): TGTGCCAGCAGTGAAGCGGGACAGGACCCCTACGAGCAGTACTTC. Translated: CASSEAGQDPYEQYF.

The CDR3 here is CASSLAGGGGTEAFF. Here the CDR3 DNA reads TGCGCCAGCAGCTTGGCTGGGGGCGGGGGAACTGAAGCTTTCTTT. The chain employs TRBV5-1 and TRBJ1-1; TRBD1 might be the D (6 bases). Germline V gives CDR1 SGHRS, CDR2 YFSETQ. Trimming removed 0 bases at V and 5 bases at J, with 14 bases between. This CDR3 region has 15 residues.

The J gene is TRBJ1-1, the V gene TRBV19, with TRBD1 identical over 10 bases. CDR3 length: 13 amino acids. Germline values: CDR1 LNHDA, CDR2 SQIVND (reference sequence). V lost 3 bases, J lost 5 bases, and 0 bases stayed unmatched. In DNA, the CDR3 is TGTGCCAGTAGTATGGACAGGGGGACTGAAGCTTTCTTT. This codes for CASSMDRGTEAFF. Using reference TRBV19 and TRBJ1-1 for the parts outside the CDR3, the full variable domain is DGGITQSPKYLFRKEGQNVTLSCEQNLNHDAMYWYRQDPGQGLRLIYYSQIVNDFQKGDIAEGYSVSREKKESFPLTVTSAQKNPTAFYLCASSMDRGTEAFFGQGTRLTVV.

This clone came up once. The chain recombines TRBV4-1 with TRBJ1-2; unclear D gene. Germline values: CDR1 MGHRA, CDR2 YSYEKL. The CDR3 runs to 16 residues. Trimming removed 2 bases at V and 7 bases at J, with 20 bases between. The CDR3 bases are TGCGCCAGCAGCCAACCCTTTCAGCGCCCAGAAGGTGGCTACACCTTC. It encodes CASSQPFQRPEGGYTF.

V gene TRBV27 combines with J gene TRBJ2-7; TRBD1 matches at 10 bases. The CDR3 loop spans 14 amino acids. Germline trimming cut 5 bases from V and 7 bases from J; bases unmatched to any gene: 8. The V gene's germline CDR1 is MNHEY and CDR2 SMNVEV (reference sequence). The CDR3 DNA reads as TGTGCCAGCAGTCCCAGACAGGGGGCTAATGAGCAGTACTTC. This translates into CASSPRQGANEQYF.